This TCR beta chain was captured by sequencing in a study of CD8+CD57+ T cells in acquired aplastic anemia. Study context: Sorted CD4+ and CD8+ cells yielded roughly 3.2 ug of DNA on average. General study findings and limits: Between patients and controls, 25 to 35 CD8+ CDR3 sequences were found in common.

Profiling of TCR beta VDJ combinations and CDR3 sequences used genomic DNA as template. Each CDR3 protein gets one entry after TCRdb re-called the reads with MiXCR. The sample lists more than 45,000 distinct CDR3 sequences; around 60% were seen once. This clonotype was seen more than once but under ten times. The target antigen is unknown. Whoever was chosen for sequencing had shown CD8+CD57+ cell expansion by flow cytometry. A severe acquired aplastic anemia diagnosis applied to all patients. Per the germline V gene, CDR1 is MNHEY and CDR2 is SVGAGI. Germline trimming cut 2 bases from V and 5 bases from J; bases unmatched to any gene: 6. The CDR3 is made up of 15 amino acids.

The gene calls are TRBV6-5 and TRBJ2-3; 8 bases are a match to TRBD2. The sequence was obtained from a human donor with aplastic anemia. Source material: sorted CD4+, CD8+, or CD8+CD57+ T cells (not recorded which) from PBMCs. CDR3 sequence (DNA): TGTGCCAGCAGTTACGTCGGGGGGGGCCAAGATACGCAGTATTTT. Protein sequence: CASSYVGGGQDTQYF.